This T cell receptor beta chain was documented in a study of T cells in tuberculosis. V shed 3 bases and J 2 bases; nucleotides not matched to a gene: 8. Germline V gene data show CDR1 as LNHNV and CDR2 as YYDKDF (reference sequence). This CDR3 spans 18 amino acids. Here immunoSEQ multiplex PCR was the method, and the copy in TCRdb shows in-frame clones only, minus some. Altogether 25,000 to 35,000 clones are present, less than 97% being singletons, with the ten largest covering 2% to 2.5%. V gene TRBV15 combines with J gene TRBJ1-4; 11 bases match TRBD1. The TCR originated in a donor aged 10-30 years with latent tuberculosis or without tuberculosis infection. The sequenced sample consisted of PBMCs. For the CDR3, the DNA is TGTGCCACCAGCAGGGACTGGACAGGGGGCACCACTAATGAAAAACTGTTTTTT. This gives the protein CATSRDWTGGTTNEKLFF.